Sequencing of this TCR beta chain was carried out in a study of T-cell reconstitution after alpha-beta-depleted transplantation in children. This clonotype was found a few times. Its antigen is as yet unknown. The V gene lost 5 bases and the J gene lost 6 bases, with 17 bases spanning the gap. CDR3 size: 14 residues. Germline lookup yields CDR1 SGHTA and CDR2 FQGNSA. During its preparation, the TCRbeta library received unique molecular identifiers. Each CDR3 protein is one row after TCRdb ran MiXCR on the PCR reads. The sample holds about a million distinct CDR3 sequences, roughly 31% seen once. Findings and limits, study-wide: Hyperexpanded clones declined; after one year, newly produced T cells mostly supplied diversity. Some patients showed high day-60 TCRbeta diversity, which derived from surviving recipient T cells and thymic progenitors.

The source was PBMCs, mostly from graft donor cells, collected 360 days after TCRalphabeta/CD19-depleted stem cell transplant. The chain recombines TRBV7-2 with TRBJ2-7; weak D call: TRBD2 (6 bases). The TCR originated in a boy younger than two who had a stem cell transplant for SCID, so the T cells may come from the graft donor. DNA of the CDR3: TGTGCCAGCAGCCGCGGAGGGTTCAGGTCCGAGCAGTACTTC. This sequence encodes CASSRGGFRSEQYF.